A single sample is the source of the 18 T cell receptor beta chains below, sequenced in a study of T cell responses to AZD1222 COVID-19 vaccine. The assay was immunoSEQ multiplex PCR, and TCRdb's table has in-frame clones only and misses some. The data show about 180,000 clones, 85% to 90% seen once. The specimen was peripheral blood, collected on day 0 of AZD1222 vaccination. Receptors were obtained from an adult in good health.

The rearrangement joins TRBV21-1 to TRBJ2-7. TRBV21-1 is annotated as a pseudogene. The length of the CDR3 is 15 residues. The CDR3 DNA reads TGTGCCAGCAGCCCCCAAGGGCTGGGTCCCTACGAGCAGTACGTC. It specifies CASSPQGLGPYEQYV.

The chain links TRBV23-1 to TRBJ2-7, with TRBD2 as a possible D gene (7 bases). TRBV23-1 belongs to the ORF category, with a function that is uncertain. The CDR3 loop spans 14 amino acids. Trimming stripped 7 bases from V and 2 bases from J, with 15 bases between. CDR3 DNA sequence: TGCGCCAGCATTCTGGGGGGGGGCACCTACGAGCAGTACGTC. This gives the protein CASILGGGTYEQYV.

J is TRBJ1-5 and V is TRBV19, with a possible D match to TRBD1 (5 bases). Germline CDR1 LNHDA, CDR2 SQIVND (reference sequence). The V end was cut by 6 bases, the J end by 6 bases, with 12 bases between. The CDR3 loop spans 13 amino acids. CDR3 in amino acids: CASSTGLGQPQHF. DNA for the CDR3: TGTGCCAGTAGCACAGGACTCGGTCAGCCCCAGCATTTT.

This sequence joins TRBV5-1 and TRBJ2-1; possible D gene TRBD1, 5 bases. Trimming cost V 0 bases and J 9 bases, with 13 bases left between them. This CDR3 is 14 amino acids long. Germline CDR1 SGHRS, CDR2 YFSETQ. This chain's CDR3 is CASSLADQGSEQFF. CDR3 in DNA: TGCGCCAGCAGCTTGGCTGACCAGGGAAGTGAGCAGTTCTTC.

This clone was seen a few times. The J gene is TRBJ1-5, the V gene TRBV12-3 or TRBV12-4, with D maybe TRBD1 (5 bases). Trimming removed 6 bases from V and 2 bases from J, with 8 bases in between. The CDR3 has 13 amino acids. DNA of the CDR3: TGTGCCAGCAGGGGACTGGGCAATCAGCCCCAGCATTTT. Amino acids: CASRGLGNQPQHF.

This clone was picked up a small number of times. The chain employs TRBV7-2 and TRBJ1-2; D gene ambiguous. This CDR3 has 15 residues. The germline gives CDR1 SGHTA, CDR2 FQGNSA. The germline V and J ends were trimmed by 0 bases and 1 base, with 9 bases remaining between them. CDR3 in DNA: TGTGCCAGCAGCTTAGCCCCGGACGGTAACTATGGCTACACCTTC. Its protein is CASSLAPDGNYGYTF.

J is TRBJ1-5 and V is TRBV6-5; D possibly corresponds to TRBD1 (6 bases). The V gene lost 6 bases and the J gene lost 3 bases, with 12 bases spanning the gap. Germline V gene data show CDR1 as MNHEY and CDR2 as SVGAGI. The CDR3 has 14 residues. The CDR3 reads CASSPDSSNQPQHF. As DNA, the CDR3 is TGTGCCAGCAGCCCGGACAGCTCCAATCAGCCCCAGCATTTT.

This clone showed up just a few times. The gene calls are TRBV6-4 and TRBJ1-2; 7 bases line up with TRBD1. J gave up 7 bases and V 3 bases, and 5 bases lay outside the gene matches. From germline, CDR1 is MRHNA and CDR2 SNTAGT. CDR3 length: 13 amino acids. In nucleotides, the CDR3 is TGTGCCAGCAGTGAGGGACAGCTGACTGGCTACACCTTC. This encodes CASSEGQLTGYTF.

V usage is TRBV7-2 and J usage is TRBJ2-1, with 10 positions matching TRBD2. The J segment lost 10 bases and the V segment lost 1 base, leaving 7 bases of the junction unmatched. Germline V lookup: CDR1 SGHTA, CDR2 FQGNSA. This CDR3 is built from 15 residues. The CDR3 nucleotides read TGTGCCAGCAGCTTAGGGCTAGCGGGGGTGGGGGAGCAGTTCTTC. Its translation is CASSLGLAGVGEQFF. The full variable domain, its missing parts supplied by reference TRBV7-2 and TRBJ2-1, is GAGVSQSPSNKVTEKGKDVELRCDPISGHTALYWYRQSLGQGLEFLIYFQGNSAPDKSGLPSDRFSAERTGGSVSTLTIQRTQQEDSAVYLCASSLGLAGVGEQFFGPGTRLTVL.

This chain connects TRBV9 to TRBJ1-4, with 9 bases identical to TRBD1. Losses at the gene ends were 0 bases for V and 8 bases for J; bases not matched to a gene: 11. The CDR3 loop spans 17 amino acids. Germline V gene sequence: CDR1 SGDLS, CDR2 YYNGEE. As DNA, the CDR3 is TGTGCCAGCAGCGTAGCTGGGACAGGGCGACTAGGGGAAAAACTGTTTTTT. Translated, it gives CASSVAGTGRLGEKLFF.

This rearrangement joins TRBV18 to TRBJ2-2; TRBD2 aligns across 9 bases. CDR3 length: 16 residues. V lost 1 base to trimming and J lost 4 bases; unmatched junction nucleotides: 4. Germline values: CDR1 KGHSH, CDR2 LQKENI. CDR3 bases: TGTGCCAGCTCACCACTCGGGACTAGCTCCACCGGGGAGCTGTTTTTT. It yields the protein CASSPLGTSSTGELFF. The whole variable domain, remainder taken from reference TRBV18 and TRBJ2-2, is NAGVMQNPRHLVRRRGQEARLRCSPMKGHSHVYWYRQLPEEGLKFMVYLQKENIIDESGMPKERFSAEFPKEGPSILRIQQVVRGDSAAYFCASSPLGTSSTGELFFGEGSRLTVL.

The gene calls are TRBV11-2 and TRBJ2-5; D unresolved. The CDR3 extends over 14 amino acids. Per germline, CDR1 SGHAT and CDR2 FQNNGV. Trimming pared 5 bases from V and 5 bases from J, leaving 15 bases between. CDR3 sequence (DNA): TGTGCCAGCAGCCGCACAACGGGTCCGGAGACCCAGTACTTC. Translated: CASSRTTGPETQYF.

This chain joins TRBV6-5 and TRBJ1-2; TRBD1 might be the D (6 bases). Trimming cost V 6 bases and J 8 bases, with 22 bases left between them. The CDR3 runs 15 residues. Germline V gene sequence: CDR1 MNHEY, CDR2 SVGAGI. The CDR3 nucleotides are TGTGCCAGCAGGGCCGGGGCCGACGGGGGCCGAGGCTACACCTTC. Protein product: CASRAGADGGRGYTF.

This CDR3 reads CAWRTGNTIYF. As DNA, the CDR3 is TGTGCCTGGCGGACAGGAAACACCATATATTTT. The V gene is TRBV30, the J gene TRBJ1-3; possible D gene TRBD1, 5 bases. This CDR3 spans 11 amino acids. Trimming left V 5 bases short and J 4 bases short, with 6 bases between. CDR1 and CDR2 from the germline V gene are GTSNPN and SVGIG (reference sequence).

The J gene is TRBJ1-1, the V gene TRBV29-1; 11 bases align to TRBD1. The length of the CDR3 is 14 residues. Germline V lookup: CDR1 SQVTM, CDR2 ANQGSEA. The junction had 7 bases not matched to a gene; V was cut back by 6 bases and J by 4 bases. The CDR3 is CSVKGTGGFTEAFF. In DNA, the CDR3 is TGCAGCGTCAAAGGGACAGGGGGGTTCACTGAAGCTTTCTTT.

With respect to this clone: The sample has other DNA sequences that encode this CDR3 too. The rearrangement uses TRBV30 and TRBJ2-5; D unclear. The V and J ends lost 2 bases and 5 bases respectively, with 6 bases between them. Germline CDR1 is GTSNPN and CDR2 is SVGIG (reference sequence). There are 11 residues in the CDR3. The CDR3 DNA sequence: TGTGCCTGGAGTCCGAGGGAGACCCAGTACTTC. Its translation: CAWSPRETQYF.

The chain carries TRBV18 and TRBJ1-3; D not resolved. In germline, CDR1 is KGHSH, CDR2 LQKENI. Deletions cut 3 bases from V and 3 bases from J, with 15 bases between. The CDR3 is made up of 16 amino acids. CDR3 sequence (DNA): TGTGCCAGCTCACCTTTCCAAAAAGCGTATGGAAACACCATATATTTT. Translated: CASSPFQKAYGNTIYF.

The chain links TRBV7-8 to TRBJ1-1; 11 bases are shared with TRBD1. Trimming removed 5 bases from V and 9 bases from J; junction bases left unmatched: 11. CDR1 SGHVS and CDR2 FQNEAQ come from the germline V gene. The CDR3 is 15 residues long. The CDR3 DNA reads TGTGCCAGCAGCCAAGCGCCGGACAGGGGGCGAAAAGCTTTCTTT. Its translation: CASSQAPDRGRKAFF.